These 9 T cell receptor beta chains were sequenced from one sample in a study of T cells in localized non-small cell lung cancer. Profiled with immunoSEQ multiplex PCR; TCRdb holds only in-frame clones, not every one. The table records tens of thousands of clones, 85% to 90% of them present only once. The sequencing here drew on peripheral blood, taken before any cancer treatment. All receptors come from an older male donor with stage III lung adenocarcinoma.

The rearrangement joins TRBV7-9 to TRBJ1-2; perhaps TRBD1 as D (5 bases). V was cut by 5 bases and J by 1 base, with 8 bases left in between. CDR1 SEHNR and CDR2 FQNEAQ come from the germline V gene (reference sequence). The CDR3 runs to 13 residues. CDR3 residues: CASSTQGNYGYTF. In DNA form, the CDR3 reads TGTGCCAGCAGCACTCAGGGTAACTATGGCTACACCTTC.

The chain is built from TRBV6-1 and TRBJ2-7, with 7 bases that match TRBD2. Trimming took 8 bases from V and 3 from J; bases not matched to a gene: 4. Germline V gene lookup returns CDR1 MNHNS and CDR2 SASEGT. CDR3 size: 12 residues. The CDR3 loop is CASGEGLYEQYF. The CDR3 region has the DNA TGTGCCAGCGGGGAGGGGCTCTACGAGCAGTACTTC.

This clone was seen a single time. This rearrangement joins TRBV9 to TRBJ2-1, with a possible D match to TRBD2 (7 bases). Trimming stripped 2 bases from V and 8 bases from J, with 11 bases between. There are 13 residues in the CDR3. Germline V gene lookup returns CDR1 SGDLS and CDR2 YYNGEE. The CDR3 sequence is CASSVSGGDEQFF. DNA of the CDR3: TGTGCCAGCAGCGTGTCGGGGGGCGATGAGCAGTTCTTC.

The chain carries TRBV28 and TRBJ2-7; D is uncertain. The ends were cut back, 6 bases at V and 1 base at J, with 16 bases in the middle. The CDR3 runs 15 residues. From germline, CDR1 is MDHEN and CDR2 SYDVKM. This CDR3 reads CASSSQGGGSYEQYF. DNA of the CDR3: TGTGCCAGCAGCTCCCAAGGCGGTGGTTCCTACGAGCAGTACTTC. Full variable domain (outside the CDR3, taken from reference TRBV28 and TRBJ2-7): DVKVTQSSRYLVKRTGEKVFLECVQDMDHENMFWYRQDPGLGLRLIYFSYDVKMKEKGDIPEGYSVSREKKERFSLILESASTNQTSMYLCASSSQGGGSYEQYFGPGTRLTVT.

The chain links TRBV13 to TRBJ2-6; 8 nucleotides match TRBD2. CDR3 length: 19 residues. From germline, CDR1 is PRHDT and CDR2 FYEKMQ (reference sequence). Trimming cost V 4 bases and J 4 bases; bases outside gene matches: 15. CDR3 amino acids: CASSSSGSRAPSGANVLTF. In DNA, the CDR3 is TGTGCCAGCAGCTCAAGCGGGAGCCGGGCCCCATCCGGGGCCAACGTCCTGACTTTC.

The chain has TRBV2 and TRBJ2-5; D is unresolved. Deletions cut 7 bases from V and 1 base from J, with 10 bases between. In germline, CDR1 is SNHLY, CDR2 FYNNEI. This CDR3 comprises 13 residues. The CDR3 protein is CASNWVSQETQYF. As DNA, the CDR3 is TGTGCCAGCAATTGGGTTTCCCAAGAGACCCAGTACTTC.

The chain employs TRBV7-2 and TRBJ2-5; D tentatively fits TRBD1 or TRBD2 (6 bases each). CDR1 is SGHTA and CDR2 is FQGNSA in the germline V gene. The CDR3 has 12 residues. Trimming took off 0 bases at V and 9 bases at J, with 8 bases between the two ends. For the CDR3, the DNA is TGTGCCAGCAGCTTAGCGGGGGGCTCCCAGTACTTC. It is translated as CASSLAGGSQYF.

The rearrangement links TRBV7-9 to TRBJ2-7, with TRBD1 matching over 9 bases. This CDR3 region has 16 residues. Germline lookup yields CDR1 SEHNR and CDR2 FQNEAQ (reference sequence). V trimming: 3 bases; J trimming: 0 bases; junction bases outside the gene matches: 6. The CDR3 nucleotides read TGTGCCAGCAGCTTGGGACAGGGAAGGAGCTCCTACGAGCAGTACTTC. Encoded protein: CASSLGQGRSSYEQYF.

This chain uses TRBV19 with TRBJ2-5; 8 bases agree with TRBD2. Germline lookup yields CDR1 LNHDA and CDR2 SQIVND (reference sequence). CDR3 length equals 13 residues. Trimming at V came to 6 bases and at J to 5 bases, leaving 5 bases not matched to a gene. CDR3 sequence (DNA): TGTGCCAGTAGCGGGGGGGCGTGGGAGACCCAGTACTTC. Amino acids: CASSGGAWETQYF.